This T cell receptor beta chain was obtained from a study of blood T cell repertoires in COVID-19. The wider study: The cDNA or gDNA used as material had been derived from T cells, B-cell-depleted T cells, or PBMCs.

In the authors' workflow: Reference gene primer amplification in the assay estimated nucleated cell counts. Repertoires were generated with immunoSEQ multiplex PCR, while TCRdb's copy carries only in-frame clones and drops some. For V, J and clone size, that table is used; D and trimming come from the DNA. Seen here are some 74,000 clones, about 82% observed once, and the top ten hold 4.8%. The CDR3 totals 14 residues. The germline V gene has CDR1 SNHLY and CDR2 FYNNEI. Trimming cost V 3 bases and J 6 bases, with 15 bases left between them. This clone was detected once. The chain employs TRBV2 and TRBJ2-7; a possible D gene is TRBD1 (5 bases). The sample was peripheral blood. The receptor's source is a woman of 80 years or more with active or convalescent COVID-19. CDR3 region: CASSDPRERGEQYF. The CDR3 bases are TGTGCCAGCAGTGATCCAAGGGAAAGGGGCGAGCAGTACTTC.